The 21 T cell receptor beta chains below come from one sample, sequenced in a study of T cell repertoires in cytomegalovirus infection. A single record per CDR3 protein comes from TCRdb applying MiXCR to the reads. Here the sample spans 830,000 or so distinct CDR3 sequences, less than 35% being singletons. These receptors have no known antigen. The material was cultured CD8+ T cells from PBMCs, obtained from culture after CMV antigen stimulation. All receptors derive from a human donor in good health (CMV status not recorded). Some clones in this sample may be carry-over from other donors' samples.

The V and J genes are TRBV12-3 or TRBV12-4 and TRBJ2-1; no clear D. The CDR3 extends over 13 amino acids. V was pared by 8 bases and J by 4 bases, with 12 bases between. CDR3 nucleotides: TGTGCCAGCGCCCCGGGTGGATACAATGAGCAGTTCTTC. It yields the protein CASAPGGYNEQFF.

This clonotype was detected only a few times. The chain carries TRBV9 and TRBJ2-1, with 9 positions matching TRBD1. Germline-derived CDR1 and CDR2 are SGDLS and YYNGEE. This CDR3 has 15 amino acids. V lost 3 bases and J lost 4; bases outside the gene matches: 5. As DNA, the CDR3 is TGTGCCAGCAGCGAACAGGGGGCTCTGTACAATGAGCAGTTCTTC. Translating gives CASSEQGALYNEQFF.

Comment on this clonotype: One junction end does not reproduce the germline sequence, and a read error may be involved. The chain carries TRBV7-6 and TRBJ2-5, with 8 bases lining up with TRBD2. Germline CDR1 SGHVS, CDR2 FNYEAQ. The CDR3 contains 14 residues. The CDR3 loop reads CASSQYSGEETQYF. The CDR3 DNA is TGTGCTAGCAGCCAATATAGCGGGGAAGAGACCCAGTACTTC.

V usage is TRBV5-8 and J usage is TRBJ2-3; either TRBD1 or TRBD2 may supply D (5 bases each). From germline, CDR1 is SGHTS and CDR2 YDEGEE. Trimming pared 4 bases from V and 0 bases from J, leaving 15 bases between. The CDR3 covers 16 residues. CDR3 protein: CASSPGTAGSTDTQYF. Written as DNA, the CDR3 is TGTGCCAGCAGCCCCGGGACGGCCGGAAGCACAGATACGCAGTATTTT.

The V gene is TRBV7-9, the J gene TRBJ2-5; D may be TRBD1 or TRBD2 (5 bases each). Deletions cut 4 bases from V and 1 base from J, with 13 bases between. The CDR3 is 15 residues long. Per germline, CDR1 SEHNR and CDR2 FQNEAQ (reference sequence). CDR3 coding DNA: TGTGCCAGCAGCTCGGGGCAGGGTCTCCAAGAGACCCAGTACTTC. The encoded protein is CASSSGQGLQETQYF.

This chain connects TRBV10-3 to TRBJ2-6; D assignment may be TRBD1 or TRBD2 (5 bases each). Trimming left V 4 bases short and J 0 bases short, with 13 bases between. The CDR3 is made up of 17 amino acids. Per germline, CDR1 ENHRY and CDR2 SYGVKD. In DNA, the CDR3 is TGTGCCATCAGTGCACGGGACCGGTCCTCTGGGGCCAACGTCCTGACTTTC. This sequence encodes CAISARDRSSGANVLTF.

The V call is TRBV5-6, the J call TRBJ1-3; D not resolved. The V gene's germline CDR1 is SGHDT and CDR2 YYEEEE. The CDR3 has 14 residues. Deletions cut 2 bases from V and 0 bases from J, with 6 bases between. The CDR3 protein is CASSFESSGNTIYF. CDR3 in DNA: TGTGCCAGCAGCTTTGAGAGCTCTGGAAACACCATATATTTT.

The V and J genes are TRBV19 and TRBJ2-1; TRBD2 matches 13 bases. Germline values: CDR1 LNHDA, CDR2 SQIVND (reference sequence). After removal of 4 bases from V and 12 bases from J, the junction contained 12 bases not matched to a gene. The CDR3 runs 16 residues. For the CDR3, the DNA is TGTGCCAGTAGTACTCTACTAGCGGGGGGGCAAAACGGGCAGTTCTTC. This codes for CASSTLLAGGQNGQFF.

The CDR3 DNA is TGCGCCAGCTCCGGACAGGCACAGGGGAGTGAGCAGTTCTTC. This codes for CASSGQAQGSEQFF. The chain combines TRBV5-1 with TRBJ2-1, with 7 bases lining up with TRBD1. The J segment lost 9 bases and the V segment lost 7 bases, leaving 13 bases of the junction unmatched. Germline CDR1 and CDR2: SGHRS and YFSETQ. The CDR3 is 14 residues long.

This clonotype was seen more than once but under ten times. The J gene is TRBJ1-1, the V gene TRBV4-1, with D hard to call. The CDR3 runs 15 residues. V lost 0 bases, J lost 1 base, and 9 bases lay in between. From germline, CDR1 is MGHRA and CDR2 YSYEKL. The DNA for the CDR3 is TGCGCCAGCAGCCAAGAGTATCCGCAGAACACTGAAGCTTTCTTT. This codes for CASSQEYPQNTEAFF.

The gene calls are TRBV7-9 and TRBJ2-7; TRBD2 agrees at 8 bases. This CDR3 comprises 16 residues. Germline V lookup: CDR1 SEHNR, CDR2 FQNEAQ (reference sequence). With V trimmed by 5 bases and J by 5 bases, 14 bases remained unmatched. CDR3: CASSPKGTRGIHEQYF. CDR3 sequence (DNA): TGTGCCAGCAGCCCAAAGGGGACTAGGGGAATCCACGAGCAGTACTTC.

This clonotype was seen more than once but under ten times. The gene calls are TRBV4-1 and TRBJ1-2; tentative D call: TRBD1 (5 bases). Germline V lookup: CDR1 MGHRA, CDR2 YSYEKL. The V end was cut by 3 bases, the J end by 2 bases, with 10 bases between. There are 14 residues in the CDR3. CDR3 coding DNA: TGCGCCAGCAGCCATGCAGGGCAGAACTATGGCTACACCTTC. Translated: CASSHAGQNYGYTF.

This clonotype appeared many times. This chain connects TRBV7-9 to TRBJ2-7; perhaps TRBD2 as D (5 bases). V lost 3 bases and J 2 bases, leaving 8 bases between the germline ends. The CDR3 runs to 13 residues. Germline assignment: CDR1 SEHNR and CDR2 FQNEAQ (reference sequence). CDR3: CASSFPGTYEQYF. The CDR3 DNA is TGTGCCAGCAGCTTTCCGGGAACCTACGAGCAGTACTTC.

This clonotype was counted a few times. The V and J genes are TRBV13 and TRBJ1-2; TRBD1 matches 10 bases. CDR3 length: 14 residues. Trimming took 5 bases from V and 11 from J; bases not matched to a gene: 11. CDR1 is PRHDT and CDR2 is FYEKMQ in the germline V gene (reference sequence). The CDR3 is CASSEPDRGRLYTF. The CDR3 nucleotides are TGTGCCAGCAGCGAACCTGACAGGGGGCGGCTTTACACCTTC.

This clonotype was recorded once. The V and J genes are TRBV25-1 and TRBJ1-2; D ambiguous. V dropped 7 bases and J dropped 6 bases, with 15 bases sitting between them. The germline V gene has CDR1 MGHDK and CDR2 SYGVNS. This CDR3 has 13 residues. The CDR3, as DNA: TGTGCCAGCACGGGGATGGGCAGAGATGGCTACACCTTC. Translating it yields CASTGMGRDGYTF.

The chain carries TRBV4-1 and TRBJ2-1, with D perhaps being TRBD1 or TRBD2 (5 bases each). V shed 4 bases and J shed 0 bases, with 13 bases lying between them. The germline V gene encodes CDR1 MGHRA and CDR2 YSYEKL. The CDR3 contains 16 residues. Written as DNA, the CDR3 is TGCGCCAGCAGCCCCCGGGGCAAGAGCTCCTACAATGAGCAGTTCTTC. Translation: CASSPRGKSSYNEQFF.

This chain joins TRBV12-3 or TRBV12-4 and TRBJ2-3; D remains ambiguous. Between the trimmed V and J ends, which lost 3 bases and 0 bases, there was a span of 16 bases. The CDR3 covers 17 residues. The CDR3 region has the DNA TGTGCCAGCAGTTTTTCGCCCAGCCTGATTAGCACAGATACGCAGTATTTT. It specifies CASSFSPSLISTDTQYF.

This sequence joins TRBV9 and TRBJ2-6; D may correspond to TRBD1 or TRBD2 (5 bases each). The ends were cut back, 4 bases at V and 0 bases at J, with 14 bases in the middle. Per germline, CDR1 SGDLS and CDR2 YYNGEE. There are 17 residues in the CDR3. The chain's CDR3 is CASSPATGHSGANVLTF. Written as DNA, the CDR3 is TGTGCCAGCAGCCCAGCCACGGGGCACTCTGGGGCCAACGTCCTGACTTTC.

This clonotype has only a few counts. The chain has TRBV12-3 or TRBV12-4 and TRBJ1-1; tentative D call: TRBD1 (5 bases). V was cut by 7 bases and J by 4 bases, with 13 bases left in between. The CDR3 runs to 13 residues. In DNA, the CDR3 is TGTGCCAGCACCTTTCCAGGGTTCACTGAAGCTTTCTTT. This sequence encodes CASTFPGFTEAFF.

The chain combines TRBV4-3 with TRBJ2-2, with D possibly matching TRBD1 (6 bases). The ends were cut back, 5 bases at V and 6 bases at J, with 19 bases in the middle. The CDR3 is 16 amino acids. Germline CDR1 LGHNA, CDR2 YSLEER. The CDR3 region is CASSEQGSFLSGELFF. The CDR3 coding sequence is TGCGCCAGCAGCGAACAGGGAAGTTTTCTCTCCGGGGAGCTGTTTTTT.

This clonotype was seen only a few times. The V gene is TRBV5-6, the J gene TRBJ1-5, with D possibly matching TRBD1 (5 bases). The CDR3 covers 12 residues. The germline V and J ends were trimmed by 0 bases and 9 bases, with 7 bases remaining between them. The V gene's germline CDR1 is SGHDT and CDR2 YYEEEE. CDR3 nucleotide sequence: TGTGCCAGCAGCTTGGACGGGGGGCCCCAGCATTTT. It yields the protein CASSLDGGPQHF.